This T cell receptor beta chain was captured by sequencing in a study of cytomegalovirus exposure and HLA in healthy donors. Whole-study results and caveats: Researchers catalogued some 160 TCR beta chains as cytomegalovirus-associated. Reports indicate that TCR beta sequences accurately predicted the HLA-A and HLA-B alleles of most subjects.

The CDR3 is 11 amino acids. Germline CDR1 is MDHEN and CDR2 is SYDVKM. Trimming shortened V by 5 bases and J by 11 bases, and 10 bases separated the two germline ends. PCR was performed using 60 Vbeta and 13 Jbeta primers. The repertoire was sequenced with immunoSEQ multiplex PCR; TCRdb's copy has only in-frame clones and lacks some. The data contain some 150,000 clones, 76% of them singletons. On this clone: Its antigen is not known.

The chain joins TRBV28 to TRBJ1-5; D not resolved. Specimen: PBMCs. The sequence was collected from a female donor in good health and CMV-seronegative. CDR3 protein: CASSDYRAQHF. DNA of the CDR3: TGTGCCAGCAGTGATTACCGGGCCCAGCATTTT.